The 8 T cell receptor beta chains given below trace back to one sample, sequenced in a study of cytomegalovirus exposure and HLA in healthy donors. Primers: 60 Vbeta forward and 13 Jbeta reverse. The data were produced by immunoSEQ multiplex PCR, yet TCRdb's version contains in-frame clones alone and is incomplete. The repertoire holds 90,000 to 110,000 clones, with roughly 69% as singletons. The specimen was PBMCs. All receptors come from a woman between 70 and 85 years old in good health and CMV-seropositive.

This chain links TRBV19 with TRBJ1-2; no firm D call. The CDR3 extends over 17 amino acids. Germline CDR1 and CDR2: LNHDA and SQIVND (reference sequence). Trimming stripped 2 bases from V and 0 bases from J, with 16 bases between. Here the CDR3 reads CASSIIRQATTNYGYTF. The DNA of the CDR3 is TGTGCCAGTAGTATAATTCGGCAGGCGACGACTAACTATGGCTACACCTTC.

The rearrangement links TRBV7-9 to TRBJ1-2, with D unresolved. Germline V gives CDR1 SEHNR, CDR2 FQNEAQ (reference sequence). Trimming shortened V by 3 bases and J by 2 bases, and 10 bases separated the two germline ends. CDR3 size: 14 residues. CDR3 DNA sequence: TGTGCCAGCAGCTTGGGAGTCATCAACTATGGCTACACCTTC. Translated, it gives CASSLGVINYGYTF. Complete variable domain (other parts from reference TRBV7-9 and TRBJ1-2): DTGVSQNPRHKITKRGQNVTFRCDPISEHNRLYWYRQTLGQGPEFLTYFQNEAQLEKSRLLSDRFSAERPKGSFSTLEIQRTEQGDSAMYLCASSLGVINYGYTFGSGTRLTVV.

This clone has a handful of counts. The chain links TRBV27 to TRBJ2-2; 13 bases line up with TRBD2. Germline assignment: CDR1 MNHEY and CDR2 SMNVEV (reference sequence). The CDR3 length is 17 residues. Trimming took 5 bases from V and 0 from J; bases not matched to a gene: 3. The CDR3 reads CASSGLAGAANTGELFF. The CDR3 nucleotides are TGTGCCAGCAGTGGACTAGCGGGGGCCGCGAACACCGGGGAGCTGTTTTTT.

V and J are TRBV7-2 and TRBJ2-1; 9 positions agree with TRBD2. Germline CDR1 and CDR2: SGHTA and FQGNSA. The CDR3 extends over 13 amino acids. V shed 5 bases, J shed 10 bases, and the junction held 6 bases outside the gene matches. In DNA, the CDR3 is TGTGCCAGCAGCCGGGATCTAGCGGGGGAGCAGTTCTTC. It codes for CASSRDLAGEQFF.

The V gene is TRBV7-9, the J gene TRBJ1-2; 7 bases are shared with TRBD1. There are 17 residues in the CDR3. The germline gives CDR1 SEHNR, CDR2 FQNEAQ (reference sequence). Losses at the gene ends were 4 bases for V and 4 bases for J; bases not matched to a gene: 15. CDR3 region: CASSSEWSGTASYGYTF. The CDR3 DNA reads as TGTGCCAGCAGCTCAGAGTGGTCCGGGACAGCCAGCTATGGCTACACCTTC.

The chain recombines TRBV6-5 with TRBJ2-3; TRBD2 matches 9 bases. CDR1 and CDR2 from the germline V gene are MNHEY and SVGAGI. This CDR3 spans 16 amino acids. The junction had 5 bases not matched to a gene; V was cut back by 1 base and J by 3 bases. The DNA of the CDR3 is TGTGCCAGCAGTTACTGGGCTAGCGGGGAGACAGATACGCAGTATTTT. Translated: CASSYWASGETDTQYF.

The V and J genes are TRBV9 and TRBJ2-2; D unclear. The CDR3 runs to 14 residues. Trimming took off 0 bases at V and 3 bases at J, with 6 bases between the two ends. Germline V lookup: CDR1 SGDLS, CDR2 YYNGEE. The CDR3 bases are TGTGCCAGCAGCGTAGTTTGGCACACCGGGGAGCTGTTTTTT. This encodes CASSVVWHTGELFF.

The rearrangement links TRBV2 to TRBJ1-2; no reliable D call. With 7 bases removed from V and 7 bases from J, the gap between germline ends came to 10 bases. Germline loops: CDR1 SNHLY, CDR2 FYNNEI. CDR3 size: 11 residues. Here the CDR3 DNA reads TGTGCCAGCAAATCGGAGGTTGGCTACACCTTC. Translation gives CASKSEVGYTF. Filled out from reference TRBV2 and TRBJ1-2, the complete variable domain reads EPEVTQTPSHQVTQMGQEVILRCVPISNHLYFYWYRQILGQKVEFLVSFYNNEISEKSEIFDDQFSVERPDGSNFTLKIRSTKLEDSAMYFCASKSEVGYTFGSGTRLTVV.